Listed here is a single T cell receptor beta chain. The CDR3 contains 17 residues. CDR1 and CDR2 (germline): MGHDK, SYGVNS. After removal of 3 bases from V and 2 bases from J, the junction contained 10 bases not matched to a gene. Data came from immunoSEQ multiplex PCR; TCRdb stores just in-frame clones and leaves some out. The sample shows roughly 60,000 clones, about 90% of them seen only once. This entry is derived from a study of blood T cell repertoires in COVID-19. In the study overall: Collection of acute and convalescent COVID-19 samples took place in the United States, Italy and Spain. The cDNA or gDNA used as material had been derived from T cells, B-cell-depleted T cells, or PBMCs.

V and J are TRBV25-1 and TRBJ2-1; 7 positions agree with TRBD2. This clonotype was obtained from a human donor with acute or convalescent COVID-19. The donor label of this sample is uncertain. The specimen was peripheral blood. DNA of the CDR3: TGTGCCAGCAGTGATGCGGTGAGGGCGGGAGCCTACAATGAGCAGTTCTTC. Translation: CASSDAVRAGAYNEQFF. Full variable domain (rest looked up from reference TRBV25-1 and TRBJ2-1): EADIYQTPRYLVIGTGKKITLECSQTMGHDKMYWYQQDPGMELHLIHYSYGVNSTEKGDLSSESTVSRIRTEHFPLTLESARPSHTSQYLCASSDAVRAGAYNEQFFGPGTRLTVL.